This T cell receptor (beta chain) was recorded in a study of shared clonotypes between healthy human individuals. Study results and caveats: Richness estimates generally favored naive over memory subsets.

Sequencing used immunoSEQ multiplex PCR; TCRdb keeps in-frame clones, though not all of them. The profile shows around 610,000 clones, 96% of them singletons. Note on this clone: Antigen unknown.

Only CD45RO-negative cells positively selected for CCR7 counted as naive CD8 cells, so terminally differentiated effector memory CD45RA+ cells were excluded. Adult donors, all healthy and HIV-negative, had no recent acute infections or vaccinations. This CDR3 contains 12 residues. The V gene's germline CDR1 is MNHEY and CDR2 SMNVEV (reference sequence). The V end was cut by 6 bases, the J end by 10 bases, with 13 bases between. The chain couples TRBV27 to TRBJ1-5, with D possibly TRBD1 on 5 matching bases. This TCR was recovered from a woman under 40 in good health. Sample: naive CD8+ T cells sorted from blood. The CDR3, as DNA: TGTGCCAGCAGAGACGGGACCGGTCCCCAGCATTTT. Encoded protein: CASRDGTGPQHF.